Below, 17 T cell receptor beta chains from the same sample are listed, as sequenced in a study of blood T cell repertoires in COVID-19. Here immunoSEQ multiplex PCR was the method, and the copy in TCRdb shows in-frame clones only, minus some. The sample has about 300,000 clones, about nine tenths seen once. The specimen sequenced was peripheral blood. The receptors come from a woman aged 25 to 39 who had recovered from COVID-19.

The chain links TRBV28 to TRBJ2-1; 9 nucleotides align to TRBD1. Germline V gene lookup returns CDR1 MDHEN and CDR2 SYDVKM. The ends lost 3 bases at V and 15 bases at J; junction bases unmatched: 12. CDR3 size: 14 residues. The CDR3 DNA reads TGTGCCAGCAGTTTCCCCAACAGGGGGCCTTCTTTGTTCTTC. Translation: CASSFPNRGPSLFF.

The chain combines TRBV28 with TRBJ2-7; 8 bases align to TRBD1. With V trimmed by 3 bases and J by 1 base, 2 bases remained unmatched. This CDR3 is built from 14 residues. Germline lookup yields CDR1 MDHEN and CDR2 SYDVKM. The CDR3 loop is CASSLTGESYEQYF. CDR3 nucleotides: TGTGCCAGCAGTTTGACAGGGGAGTCCTACGAGCAGTACTTC.

This chain connects TRBV5-1 to TRBJ2-7; the match to TRBD2 covers 10 bases. The junction had 5 bases not matched to a gene; V was cut back by 4 bases and J by 7 bases. This CDR3 has 13 residues. The germline V gene has CDR1 SGHRS and CDR2 YFSETQ. Here the CDR3 DNA reads TGCGCCAGCAGCACAATAGCGGGGGGTGAGCAGTACTTC. This sequence encodes CASSTIAGGEQYF. The variable domain in full, with the rest retrieved from reference TRBV5-1 and TRBJ2-7, is KAGVTQTPRYLIKTRGQQVTLSCSPISGHRSVSWYQQTPGQGLQFLFEYFSETQRNKGNFPGRFSGRQFSNSRSEMNVSTLELGDSALYLCASSTIAGGEQYFGPGTRLTVT.

The gene calls are TRBV7-8 and TRBJ1-2, with TRBD1 identical over 12 bases. CDR3 length: 16 residues. V gave up 5 bases and J gave up 7 bases; unmatched junction bases: 11. Per germline, CDR1 SGHVS and CDR2 FQNEAQ. CDR3 DNA: TGTGCCAGCAGCCCGGGGACAGGGGGCTTGATTTTTGGCTACACCTTC. It translates to CASSPGTGGLIFGYTF.

V gene TRBV7-2 combines with J gene TRBJ1-1; TRBD1 matches 7 bases. Germline V gene lookup returns CDR1 SGHTA and CDR2 FQGNSA. The V and J ends lost 6 bases and 5 bases, in that order; junction bases with no gene match: 9. This CDR3 contains 14 residues. DNA for the CDR3: TGTGCCAGCAGGGTGGGACAGCCGAGGACTGAAGCTTTCTTT. Translation gives CASRVGQPRTEAFF.

The V and J genes are TRBV10-3 and TRBJ2-5; TRBD2 matches at 9 bases. The CDR3 consists of 16 residues. The trim removed 3 bases at V and 2 bases at J, leaving 7 bases unmatched. Germline assignment: CDR1 ENHRY and CDR2 SYGVKD. The CDR3: CAISDVSGGIQETQYF. The CDR3, as DNA: TGTGCCATCAGTGATGTTAGCGGGGGTATTCAAGAGACCCAGTACTTC.

The CDR3 here is CASKQVGYTF. CDR3 in DNA: TGTGCCAGTAAACAAGTAGGCTACACCTTC. This chain connects TRBV19 to TRBJ1-2; no firm D call. Germline V gene lookup returns CDR1 LNHDA and CDR2 SQIVND (reference sequence). The ends were cut back, 7 bases at V and 8 bases at J, with 8 bases in the middle. The length of the CDR3 is 10 residues. The whole variable domain, filled in from reference TRBV19 and TRBJ1-2, reads DGGITQSPKYLFRKEGQNVTLSCEQNLNHDAMYWYRQDPGQGLRLIYYSQIVNDFQKGDIAEGYSVSREKKESFPLTVTSAQKNPTAFYLCASKQVGYTFGSGTRLTVV.

This rearrangement joins TRBV6-2 or TRBV6-3 to TRBJ2-1; maybe TRBD2 (5 bases). There are 15 residues in the CDR3. The germline V gene has CDR1 MNHEY and CDR2 SVGEGT. V was trimmed by 2 bases and J by 9 bases, leaving 17 bases between them. The CDR3 region has the DNA TGTGCCAGCAGTTACCGGCCAACATCTAGCACTGAGCAGTTCTTC. This sequence encodes CASSYRPTSSTEQFF.

This clone was seen a single time. The rearrangement links TRBV6-5 to TRBJ1-2, with 9 bases aligning to TRBD1. The CDR3 is made up of 15 amino acids. Germline V gene sequence: CDR1 MNHEY, CDR2 SVGAGI. The V gene end was trimmed by 5 bases and the J gene end by 3 bases; junction bases not matched to a gene: 7. The CDR3 region has the DNA TGTGCCAGCAGTCTAGGACAGGGGTTCGACTATGGCTACACCTTC. Residues: CASSLGQGFDYGYTF.

The rearrangement joins TRBV28 to TRBJ2-2; D is uncertain. CDR3 length equals 12 residues. Germline V gives CDR1 MDHEN, CDR2 SYDVKM. Between the trimmed V and J ends, which lost 2 bases and 7 bases, there was a span of 5 bases. The CDR3 region has the DNA TGTGCCAGCAGTTTAGTCGGCGGGGAGCTGTTTTTT. Protein: CASSLVGGELFF.

V is TRBV5-1 and J is TRBJ2-7; TRBD1 aligns across 9 bases. Looked up from germline, CDR1 is SGHRS and CDR2 is YFSETQ. J gave up 3 bases and V 4 bases, and 8 bases lay outside the gene matches. The CDR3 covers 15 residues. This CDR3 is CASSPEGDRVYEQYF. The CDR3 DNA reads as TGCGCCAGCAGCCCCGAGGGGGACAGGGTCTACGAGCAGTACTTC.

This clone was recorded only once. V and J are TRBV5-4 and TRBJ1-1; TRBD1 might be the D (6 bases). The V gene's germline CDR1 is SGHNT and CDR2 YYREEE (reference sequence). Trimming removed 0 bases at V and 1 base at J, with 13 bases between. This CDR3 has 16 residues. CDR3 nucleotides: TGTGCCAGCAGCTTGGGGCAGGGGTTCTCGAACACTGAAGCTTTCTTT. Its translation: CASSLGQGFSNTEAFF.

The CDR3 sequence: CASSQVSAAVYEQYF. CDR3 in DNA: TGTGCCAGCAGCCAAGTGTCAGCGGCGGTCTACGAGCAGTACTTC. V usage is TRBV4-2 and J usage is TRBJ2-7, with a tentative D call TRBD2 (5 bases). Germline V lookup: CDR1 LGHNA, CDR2 YNFKEQ. The V end was cut by 1 base, the J end by 3 bases, with 13 bases between. The CDR3 is made up of 15 amino acids.

The V gene is TRBV6-5, the J gene TRBJ2-2; D unclear. V was clipped by 8 bases and J by 8 bases, with 15 bases between them. In germline, CDR1 is MNHEY, CDR2 SVGAGI. CDR3 length equals 13 residues. CDR3 region: CASLRPGPGELFF. CDR3 nucleotides: TGTGCCAGCCTTCGTCCGGGTCCAGGGGAGCTGTTTTTT.

CDR3 amino acids: CASSERRENQPQHF. CDR3 sequence (DNA): TGTGCCAGCAGTGAAAGGAGGGAAAATCAGCCCCAGCATTTT. V and J are TRBV2 and TRBJ1-5; D unresolved. The CDR3 has 14 residues. V was cut by 2 bases and J by 4 bases, with 9 bases left in between. The germline gives CDR1 SNHLY, CDR2 FYNNEI.

This clone was counted once. This chain joins TRBV30 and TRBJ1-1, with 7 bases that match TRBD1. Germline values: CDR1 GTSNPN, CDR2 SVGIG (reference sequence). Losses at the gene ends were 2 bases for V and 8 bases for J; bases not matched to a gene: 5. This CDR3 contains 12 residues. The CDR3 loop reads CAWSPQGVEAFF. DNA for the CDR3: TGTGCCTGGAGTCCCCAGGGGGTGGAAGCTTTCTTT.

V usage is TRBV7-2 and J usage is TRBJ2-3; 7 nucleotides align to TRBD1. The V gene end was trimmed by 5 bases and the J gene end by 4 bases; junction bases not matched to a gene: 6. The CDR3 loop spans 14 amino acids. In germline, CDR1 is SGHTA, CDR2 FQGNSA. The CDR3 reads CASSGRDSPDTQYF. The CDR3, as DNA: TGTGCCAGCAGCGGAAGGGACAGTCCAGATACGCAGTATTTT.